The 30 T cell receptor beta chains below come from one sample, sequenced in a study of T cells after posttransplantation cyclophosphamide. Only in-frame clones appear in the TCRdb table, and some are missing; sequencing was by immunoSEQ multiplex PCR. The sample was found to contain tens of thousands of clones, and every one recurs. Material: PBMCs. The receptor source for this set is a man aged 40-49 years in good health, CMV-negative, and a related stem cell transplant donor.

This clone showed up many times. In DNA, the CDR3 is TGTGCCAGCAGCCCGTACATAGCGACGGCGAACACCGGGGAGCTGTTTTTT. Its protein product is CASSPYIATANTGELFF. This chain uses TRBV5-4 with TRBJ2-2, with a weak D call TRBD2 (5 bases). This CDR3 region has 17 residues. Germline CDR1 reads SGHNT; CDR2 reads YYREEE (reference sequence). V was shortened by 4 bases and J by 0 bases, with 16 bases between the two germline ends.

This clone was counted a few times. J is TRBJ2-5 and V is TRBV7-9; a weak D match, TRBD2 (6 bases). The J call is doubtful: the DNA matches TRBJ2-7 better. This CDR3 has 15 residues. Germline loops: CDR1 SEHNR, CDR2 FQNEAQ (reference sequence). The CDR3 loop reads CASRPRGTADYEQYF. The CDR3 DNA sequence: TGTGCCAGCAGACCTCGTGGGACTGCTGACTACGAGCAGTACTTC.

This clone has a count of ten or more. V usage is TRBV6-5 and J usage is TRBJ2-1, with TRBD2 matching over 8 bases. V gave up 7 bases and J gave up 9 bases; unmatched junction bases: 14. CDR3 length equals 15 residues. CDR1 MNHEY and CDR2 SVGAGI come from the germline V gene. CDR3 residues: CASTLGVRGAGEQFF. The DNA for the CDR3 is TGTGCCAGCACCCTAGGTGTGCGGGGGGCGGGTGAGCAGTTCTTC.

This clone was observed many times. The V call is TRBV5-6, the J call TRBJ2-7, with a weak D call TRBD1 (6 bases). The CDR3 contains 15 residues. Looked up from germline, CDR1 is SGHDT and CDR2 is YYEEEE. The ends were cut back, 5 bases at V and 2 bases at J, with 17 bases in the middle. DNA of the CDR3: TGTGCCAGCAGTGTGGACAGAAATAAACCCTACGAGCAGTACTTC. Its translation: CASSVDRNKPYEQYF. Complete variable domain (other parts from reference TRBV5-6 and TRBJ2-7): DAGVTQSPTHLIKTRGQQVTLRCSPKSGHDTVSWYQQALGQGPQFIFQYYEEEERQRGNFPDRFSGHQFPNYSSELNVNALLLGDSALYLCASSVDRNKPYEQYFGPGTRLTVT.

This chain connects TRBV19 to TRBJ2-2; TRBD1 matches at 7 bases. Germline V gene data show CDR1 as LNHDA and CDR2 as SQIVND (reference sequence). The CDR3 has 16 amino acids. V lost 5 bases to trimming and J lost 0 bases; unmatched junction nucleotides: 6. CDR3 region: CASSARQGTNTGELFF. The CDR3 coding sequence is TGTGCCAGTAGTGCTAGACAGGGTACGAACACCGGGGAGCTGTTTTTT.

This clone appeared many times. The J gene is TRBJ2-2, the V gene TRBV9, with 9 bases fitting TRBD1. J lost 5 bases, V lost 1 base, and 6 bases had no gene match. The CDR3 is 16 amino acids. The V gene's germline CDR1 is SGDLS and CDR2 YYNGEE. The CDR3 sequence is CASSVTTGGDTGELFF. The CDR3 DNA sequence: TGTGCCAGCAGCGTAACGACAGGGGGTGATACCGGGGAGCTGTTTTTT.

Ten or more counts support this clone. This sequence joins TRBV11-1 and TRBJ2-3, with 8 positions matching TRBD1. The CDR3 has 16 residues. The J segment lost 0 bases and the V segment lost 5 bases, leaving 7 bases of the junction unmatched. Germline loops: CDR1 SGHAT, CDR2 FQDESV (reference sequence). The CDR3 nucleotides read TGTGCCAGCAGCAAGGGGACAGGCCTTAGCACAGATACGCAGTATTTT. Translation gives CASSKGTGLSTDTQYF.

This clone was seen at least ten times. J is TRBJ2-7 and V is TRBV18, with D maybe TRBD2 (6 bases). Trimming took off 2 bases at V and 2 bases at J, with 13 bases between the two ends. Germline values: CDR1 KGHSH, CDR2 LQKENI. This CDR3 has 15 residues. In nucleotides, the CDR3 is TGTGCCAGCTCACCAGGAGGGTTTAGGGCCTACGAGCAGTACGTC. Translated: CASSPGGFRAYEQYV.

There are many counts of this clone. This rearrangement joins TRBV9 to TRBJ1-5, with a weak D call TRBD1 (5 bases). The germline gives CDR1 SGDLS, CDR2 YYNGEE. CDR3 length: 14 amino acids. The V end lost 10 bases, the J end lost 6 bases, and 20 bases lay between the germline ends. CDR3 sequence reads: CASGGASGGQPQHF. DNA for the CDR3: TGTGCCTCGGGAGGTGCCAGCGGGGGTCAGCCCCAGCATTTT. Variable domain in full (rest from reference TRBV9 and TRBJ1-5): DSGVTQTPKHLITATGQRVTLRCSPRSGDLSVYWYQQSLDQGLQFLIQYYNGEERAKGNILERFSAQQFPDLHSELNLSSLELGDSALYFCASGGASGGQPQHFGDGTRLSIL.

This clone was found many times. This chain uses TRBV7-7 with TRBJ2-6; D perhaps matches TRBD2 (6 bases). Germline V gene data show CDR1 as SSHAT and CDR2 as FNYEAQ (reference sequence). The CDR3 sequence is 14 residues long. CDR3 residues: CASGVSSGANVLTF. In DNA form, the CDR3 reads TGTGCTTCGGGGGTGAGCTCTGGGGCCAACGTCCTGACTTTC.

The table lists this clone with many counts. This sequence joins TRBV5-1 and TRBJ1-2; no reliable D call. This CDR3 spans 12 amino acids. The V and J ends lost 4 bases and 2 bases respectively, with 6 bases between them. Germline CDR1 SGHRS, CDR2 YFSETQ. CDR3 region: CASSQANYGYTF. CDR3 coding DNA: TGCGCCAGCAGCCAGGCCAACTATGGCTACACCTTC.

This clone came up many times. The chain combines TRBV29-1 with TRBJ2-2, with 8 bases identical to TRBD2. This CDR3 region has 15 residues. Germline loops: CDR1 SQVTM, CDR2 ANQGSEA. The J segment lost 1 base and the V segment lost 4 bases, leaving 5 bases of the junction unmatched. The CDR3, as DNA: TGCAGCGTTGTTAGCGGGGCCCTGAACACCGGGGAGCTGTTTTTT. This encodes CSVVSGALNTGELFF.

This rearrangement joins TRBV29-1 to TRBJ2-1, with TRBD1 identical over 7 bases. The V gene end was trimmed by 5 bases and the J gene end by 11 bases; junction bases not matched to a gene: 18. Per germline, CDR1 SQVTM and CDR2 ANQGSEA. This CDR3 comprises 15 residues. The CDR3 is CSVTDRTEGLSKQFF. DNA of the CDR3: TGCAGCGTTACGGACAGGACCGAAGGATTAAGCAAGCAGTTCTTC.

This clone was seen ten or more times. The gene calls are TRBV13 and TRBJ2-7; 9 nucleotides match TRBD1. This CDR3 spans 13 amino acids. The junction had 5 bases not matched to a gene; V was cut back by 4 bases and J by 7 bases. Germline values: CDR1 PRHDT, CDR2 FYEKMQ (reference sequence). CDR3 sequence (DNA): TGTGCCAGCAGCTCCGGACAGGGGAGGGAGCAGTACTTC. As protein: CASSSGQGREQYF.

This clone turned up a few times. The J gene is TRBJ1-2, the V gene TRBV6-1; 8 nucleotides match TRBD1. V dropped 1 base and J dropped 6; count of bases not matched to a gene: 7. This CDR3 spans 15 amino acids. The germline V gene encodes CDR1 MNHNS and CDR2 SASEGT. The CDR3 here is CASSEVGRGRDGYTF. The CDR3 DNA reads as TGTGCCAGCAGTGAAGTAGGCAGGGGGCGGGATGGCTACACCTTC.

This clone was counted ten times or more. The chain uses TRBV6-5 and TRBJ2-5; D is undetermined. V dropped 6 bases and J dropped 4 bases, with 6 bases sitting between them. Germline values: CDR1 MNHEY, CDR2 SVGAGI. The CDR3 loop spans 11 amino acids. The CDR3, as DNA: TGTGCCAGCAGGACATTAGAGACCCAGTACTTC. Residues: CASRTLETQYF.

There are a few counts of this clone. The rearrangement links TRBV27 to TRBJ1-2; possibly TRBD1 for D (5 bases). Germline V CDR1 and CDR2: MNHEY, SMNVEV (reference sequence). Trimming took off 5 bases at V and 3 bases at J, with 16 bases between the two ends. The CDR3 is 15 amino acids. The CDR3 coding sequence is TGTGCCAGCAGTCGTCGACCGGGGGGGGACTATGGCTACACCTTC. It is translated as CASSRRPGGDYGYTF.

This clone has a count of ten or more. The chain uses TRBV19 and TRBJ1-5, with D uncertain. The CDR3 has 12 residues. Trimming removed 4 bases from V and 9 bases from J, with 10 bases in between. Looked up from germline, CDR1 is LNHDA and CDR2 is SQIVND (reference sequence). CDR3 DNA: TGTGCCAGTAGTAAACTCCTTTGGCCCCAGCATTTT. This gives the protein CASSKLLWPQHF.

In this sample, this clone turned up many times. The V and J genes are TRBV5-1 and TRBJ2-7, with TRBD1 as a possible D gene (5 bases). The CDR3 consists of 15 residues. Germline CDR1 is SGHRS and CDR2 is YFSETQ. The ends were cut back, 0 bases at V and 2 bases at J, with 12 bases in the middle. The CDR3 here is CASSLGQGPTYEQYF. CDR3 in DNA: TGCGCCAGCAGCTTGGGCCAGGGCCCAACCTACGAGCAGTACTTC.

Ten or more counts support this clone. This chain links TRBV9 with TRBJ1-3; weak D call: TRBD1 (6 bases). Germline V gene sequence: CDR1 SGDLS, CDR2 YYNGEE. The V gene lost 0 bases and the J gene lost 3 bases, with 16 bases spanning the gap. The CDR3 runs 17 residues. The CDR3 region has the DNA TGTGCCAGCAGCGTAGCGGAGTCAGGGGTTTATGGAAACACCATATATTTT. Translated: CASSVAESGVYGNTIYF.

This clone showed up many times. The chain carries TRBV19 and TRBJ1-5; 7 bases match TRBD1. The germline V gene encodes CDR1 LNHDA and CDR2 SQIVND (reference sequence). This CDR3 contains 17 residues. Germline trimming cut 3 bases from V and 2 bases from J; bases unmatched to any gene: 10. The CDR3 loop is CASSIRSGGTGNQPQHF. The CDR3 bases are TGTGCCAGTAGTATTCGGTCAGGGGGAACTGGCAATCAGCCCCAGCATTTT. Based on the CDR3 plus reference TRBV19 and TRBJ1-5, the full variable domain is DGGITQSPKYLFRKEGQNVTLSCEQNLNHDAMYWYRQDPGQGLRLIYYSQIVNDFQKGDIAEGYSVSREKKESFPLTVTSAQKNPTAFYLCASSIRSGGTGNQPQHFGDGTRLSIL.

This clone was seen repeatedly, ten times or more. The chain combines TRBV10-3 with TRBJ1-2, with D perhaps matching TRBD1 (5 bases). The CDR3 length is 12 residues. V was cut by 9 bases and J by 2 bases, with 10 bases left in between. In germline, CDR1 is ENHRY, CDR2 SYGVKD. In DNA form, the CDR3 reads TGTGCCATTACAGACAGAAACTATGGCTACACCTTC. This encodes CAITDRNYGYTF.

This clone was seen repeatedly, ten times or more. The V and J genes are TRBV10-2 and TRBJ1-2; D is possibly TRBD1 (5 bases). Trimming stripped 6 bases from V and 7 bases from J, with 15 bases between. Germline V CDR1 and CDR2: WSHSY, SAAADI. The CDR3 is made up of 13 amino acids. The DNA of the CDR3 is TGCGCCAGCAGCGGACTTCGGGGGAGTGGCTACACCTTC. It codes for CASSGLRGSGYTF.

Details on this clone: The germline gene is not matched at one end of the junction; a read error may be the cause. CDR3 in amino acids: CASSLKTGELFF. The CDR3 bases are TGCGCCAGCAGCTTAAAAACCGGGGAGTTGTTTTTT. The chain carries TRBV5-1 and TRBJ2-2; a possible D gene is TRBD2 (5 bases). Germline values: CDR1 SGHRS, CDR2 YFSETQ. This CDR3 region has 12 residues. Full variable domain (remainder filled in from reference TRBV5-1 and TRBJ2-2): KAGVTQTPRYLIKTRGQQVTLSCSPISGHRSVSWYQQTPGQGLQFLFEYFSETQRNKGNFPGRFSGRQFSNSRSEMNVSTLELGDSALYLCASSLKTGELFFGEGSRLTVL.

This clone was found many times. The rearrangement links TRBV5-5 to TRBJ1-2; D gene ambiguous. Germline V lookup: CDR1 SGHKS, CDR2 YYEKEE (reference sequence). CDR3 length equals 14 residues. V was cut by 6 bases and J by 0 bases, with 12 bases left in between. CDR3 loop: CASTPQRTNYGYTF. The CDR3 DNA is TGTGCCAGCACCCCTCAGCGGACTAACTATGGCTACACCTTC.

This clone has at least ten counts. V and J are TRBV7-6 and TRBJ2-5, with unresolved D. V lost 2 bases and J lost 1, with 11 bases in between. The CDR3 spans 15 residues. Germline CDR1 SGHVS, CDR2 FNYEAQ. CDR3 loop: CASSLHALSQETQYF. DNA of the CDR3: TGTGCCAGCAGCTTACATGCACTAAGCCAAGAGACCCAGTACTTC.

This clone was detected ten times or more. The V gene is TRBV6-5, the J gene TRBJ1-5; D remains ambiguous. In germline, CDR1 is MNHEY, CDR2 SVGAGI. This CDR3 comprises 15 residues. The V gene lost 6 bases and the J gene lost 0 bases, with 12 bases spanning the gap. CDR3 residues: CASSYRQYSNQPQHF. CDR3 DNA: TGTGCCAGCAGCTACCGACAATATAGCAATCAGCCCCAGCATTTT.

This clone was found many times. CDR3 residues: CASRPRGRDRVPYEQYV. CDR3 in DNA: TGCGCCAGCAGACCAAGGGGTCGGGACAGGGTCCCCTACGAGCAGTACGTC. The rearrangement uses TRBV10-1 and TRBJ2-7; 9 positions agree with TRBD1. The V segment lost 6 bases and the J segment 2 bases; nucleotides outside the gene matches: 14. The CDR3 runs to 17 residues. From germline, CDR1 is WNHNN and CDR2 SYGVQD (reference sequence).

This clone was recorded at least ten times. This rearrangement joins TRBV19 to TRBJ1-1; D uncertain. The CDR3 totals 14 residues. Germline V gene data show CDR1 as LNHDA and CDR2 as SQIVND (reference sequence). Trimming pared 9 bases from V and 0 bases from J, leaving 14 bases between. The CDR3 loop reads CASTKDIVNTEAFF. CDR3 in DNA: TGTGCCAGCACCAAAGACATCGTGAACACTGAAGCTTTCTTT.

In this sample, this clone turned up many times. The CDR3 here is CASSPPGDTYEQYV. CDR3 bases: TGTGCCAGCAGCCCCCCCGGGGATACCTACGAGCAGTACGTC. This chain links TRBV7-9 with TRBJ2-7; D may be TRBD2 (5 bases). V was shortened by 5 bases and J by 2 bases, with 13 bases between the two germline ends. The CDR3 is 14 residues long. CDR1 is SEHNR, CDR2 FQNEAQ, per germline (reference sequence).